The source of this T cell receptor beta chain is a study of regulatory T cells in long-lasting Graves disease. Turning to the study itself: Patients with new Graves' disease had used antithyroid drugs below 3 months. General study results and limits: Persistent Graves' disease cases displayed lower TCR diversity than newly diagnosed ones.

CDR3-region Arm-PCR and iRepertoire HTBI primers produced the TCR beta libraries. TCRdb analysed the multiplex PCR reads with MiXCR anew, one entry per CDR3 protein. The data show some 250,000 distinct CDR3 sequences, 18% seen once. As to time point: newly diagnosed GD, antithyroid drugs for less than 3 months. Generation of the TCR library employed RNA extracted from PBMCs. EDTA tubes held roughly 10 milliliters of peripheral blood from each patient. This CDR3 spans 13 amino acids. V lost 4 bases to trimming and J lost 5 bases, with 9 bases between them. Germline V lookup: CDR1 SEHNR, CDR2 FQNEAQ (reference sequence). This clonotype was detected ten times or more. Its specificity is not known.

Sequenced material: peripheral blood mononuclear cells (PBMCs), taken at new diagnosis, from a patient treated with antithyroid drugs. The V gene is TRBV7-9, the J gene TRBJ2-1, with D hard to call. The TCR originated in a female donor with Graves disease. CDR3 sequence reads: CASSSLNHNEQFF. CDR3 DNA: TGTGCCAGCAGCTCCCTAAACCACAATGAGCAGTTCTTC.